These T cell receptor beta chains were read from a single sample in a study of T cells in Graves' hyperthyroidism and ophthalmopathy. TCRdb redid the calling of the multiplex PCR reads with MiXCR, one entry per CDR3 protein. The sample holds approximately 640,000 distinct CDR3 sequences; just under 45% are singletons and the top ten take roughly 6.5%. The sequenced sample was peripheral blood or thyroid tissue (not recorded which). The receptors come from an adult man with Graves' disease, either hyperthyroidism or ophthalmopathy (not recorded which). Each CDR3 is given with its conserved first and last residue. The order of the fields is D gene, clone size, V gene, J gene, CDR3 DNA, CDR3 protein. The D gene is left open where the match is weak. Clone size appears in some rows only: once, few, many, or a class for an expanded clone.

-	-	TRBV7-6	TRBJ1-4	TGTGCCAGCAGCTTAGACCAGGAAACTAATGAAAAACTGTTTTTT	CASSLDQETNEKLFF
-	-	TRBV3-1	TRBJ1-2	TGTGCCAGCAGCCAAGATCTCGGAAATGGCTACACCTTC	CASSQDLGNGYTF
-	few	TRBV5-8	TRBJ1-6	TGTGCCAGCAGCTTGGAGGCTGACGGACGTCTCCACTTT	CASSLEADGRLHF
-	-	TRBV19	TRBJ2-6	TGTGCCAGTCCCAGCGGAGATAATGGGGCCAACGTCCTGACTTTC	CASPSGDNGANVLTF
-	-	TRBV6-6	TRBJ1-6	TGTGCCAGCTTTGACCCGAGCTCCTATAATTCACCCCTCCACTTT	CASFDPSSYNSPLHF
TRBD2	-	TRBV20-1	TRBJ2-5	TGCAGTGCAACCTCTAGCGGGGGAGTGACCCAGTACTTC	CSATSSGGVTQYF
TRBD1	-	TRBV2	TRBJ2-5	TGTGCCAGCAAAGAAGAGGGGGCAGAGACCCAGTACTTC	CASKEEGAETQYF
TRBD2	-	TRBV29-1	TRBJ2-1	TGCAGCGTCCCAGCGGGATGGCGTATGGATGAGCAGTTCTTC	CSVPAGWRMDEQFF
-	few	TRBV2	TRBJ1-4	TGTGCCAGCAGTTACTCCGGGACACAAGCAACTAATGAAAAACTGTTTTTT	CASSYSGTQATNEKLFF
TRBD1	-	TRBV25-1	TRBJ1-2	TGTGCCAGCAGTGGGACAGGGGGTCTCGTGTATGGCCTCACCTTC	CASSGTGGLVYGLTF
-	many	TRBV2	TRBJ1-1	TGTGCCACCCTTCAGGGTAACACTGAAGCTTTCTTT	CATLQGNTEAFF
-	-	TRBV7-2	TRBJ1-5	TGTGCCAGCCGTCTTCTCGGACATTCCAATCAGCCCCAGCATTTT	CASRLLGHSNQPQHF
-	few	TRBV6-5	TRBJ1-2	TGTGCCAGCAGTGAGTCGCCAGGGTACAACTATGGCTACACCTTC	CASSESPGYNYGYTF
-	many	TRBV7-6	TRBJ1-5	TGTGCCAGCAGCTTAGTGAAGGGAAATCAGCCCCAGCATTTT	CASSLVKGNQPQHF
TRBD2	-	TRBV11-2	TRBJ2-7	TGTGCCAGCAGCCGAGACGGGCTAGCGGGATTTTACGAGCAGTACTTC	CASSRDGLAGFYEQYF
-	few	TRBV5-1	TRBJ1-1	TGCGCCAGCAGCTTCCAGGGTCAGTTTGAAGCTTTCTTT	CASSFQGQFEAFF
-	few	TRBV7-6	TRBJ1-3	TGTGCCAGCAGCTTAGGAGTTATGTCGGCGGTATCTGGAAACACCATATATTTT	CASSLGVMSAVSGNTIYF
TRBD1	-	TRBV19	TRBJ1-1	TGTGCCAGTACCCCTCGGACAGGGAGGAACACTGAAGGTTTCTTT	CASTPRTGRNTEGFF
-	-	TRBV29-1	TRBJ2-7	TGCAGCGTTGGAGACAGGAGGTACGAGCAGTACTTC	CSVGDRRYEQYF
-	-	TRBV10-2	TRBJ1-2	TGCGCCAGCAGTGAGAGAACAGGGCATGGCTACACCTTC	CASSERTGHGYTF
TRBD1	few	TRBV28	TRBJ1-2	TGTGCCAGCAGGCAACTAGGTCCCGGACAGGGAGGTGGCTACACCTTC	CASRQLGPGQGGGYTF
TRBD1	many	TRBV25-1	TRBJ1-2	TGTGCCAGCAGTGAATGGGACAGTAAACCTACTAACTATGGCTACACCTTC	CASSEWDSKPTNYGYTF
-	-	TRBV15	TRBJ1-1	TGTGCCACCAGCAGGGCGAGGAGCACTGAAGCTTTCTTT	CATSRARSTEAFF
-	-	TRBV12-3/TRBV12-4	TRBJ1-4	TGTGCCAGTCAATCGCAGGGTCGCGAAAAACTGTTTTTT	CASQSQGREKLFF
TRBD2	few	TRBV7-9	TRBJ2-7	TGTGCCAGCAGCAAAACGGGGGGAAGGGACGAGCAGTACTTC	CASSKTGGRDEQYF
TRBD1	few	TRBV2	TRBJ1-1	TGTGCCAGCAGTGAAGGACAGGGAAGGAGGGGCATGAACACTGAAGCTTTCTTT	CASSEGQGRRGMNTEAFF
TRBD1	-	TRBV20-1	TRBJ2-7	TGCAGTGCTAGATCACAGGGGGCTGACTACGAGCAGTACTTC	CSARSQGADYEQYF
-	few	TRBV2	TRBJ1-5	TGTGCCACCCGGGCGGCGAGCCTAAATCAGCCCCAGCATTTT	CATRAASLNQPQHF
-	-	TRBV6-5	TRBJ1-6	TGTGCCAGCAGTTACTCGGGGCAGTTAAATTCACCCCTCCACTTT	CASSYSGQLNSPLHF
-	-	TRBV11-2	TRBJ2-7	TGTGCCAGCAGCGAGGGGAGGAACGAGCAGTACTTC	CASSEGRNEQYF
-	few	TRBV9	TRBJ1-2	TGTGCCAGCAGCGTAGCCCGGGACACCGCAAACTATGGCTACACCTTC	CASSVARDTANYGYTF
TRBD1	few	TRBV11-2	TRBJ1-5	TGTGCCAGCAGGGGGACAGGGGAATATAGCAATCAGCCCCAGCATTTT	CASRGTGEYSNQPQHF
-	few	TRBV20-1	TRBJ2-7	TGCAGTGCTAGAGGGGGACTTGGGGTGGCTTACGAGCAGTACTTC	CSARGGLGVAYEQYF
-	-	TRBV7-9	TRBJ2-7	TGTGCCAGCAGCCTAAGATCAGGGGTTGTGCCTCACGAGCAGTACTTC	CASSLRSGVVPHEQYF
-	-	TRBV12-3/TRBV12-4	TRBJ1-1	TGTGCCAGCAGTGCCTCGGTCAGGGTTGTGAACACTGAAGCTTTCTTT	CASSASVRVVNTEAFF
TRBD1	-	TRBV29-1	TRBJ1-2	TGCAGCGTTCAAGATTCCGGGACAGGGGGCGACTATGGCTACACCTTC	CSVQDSGTGGDYGYTF
-	once	TRBV7-6	TRBJ2-5	TGTGCCAGCAGCCTGGGACCCGAAGGGGGGCGAGGTCGAGAGACCCAGTACTTC	CASSLGPEGGRGRETQYF